This TCR beta chain derives from a study of response to subunit inactivated influenza vaccine. Study-wide results and caveats: Authors suggested each seasonal influenza vaccination recruits few new T cells.

This clonotype has more than one count but fewer than ten. Its target is not known. V lost 7 bases to trimming and J lost 1 base, with 13 bases between them. This CDR3 contains 15 residues. Germline values: CDR1 MNHNS, CDR2 SASEGT. MiXCR was run by TCRdb on the RT-PCR reads, yielding one entry per CDR3 protein. The repertoire has around 850,000 distinct CDR3 sequences, roughly 18% of them found once; the top ten carry roughly a tenth. V usage is TRBV6-1 and J usage is TRBJ2-2; D uncertain. This specimen was PBMCs from blood, taken around 5 days after vaccination. The source is a man between 50 and 59 years old who received an inactivated influenza vaccine. The DNA for the CDR3 is TGTGCCAGCACACGAATGGGTGGGAACACCGGGGAGCTGTTTTTT. This encodes CASTRMGGNTGELFF.